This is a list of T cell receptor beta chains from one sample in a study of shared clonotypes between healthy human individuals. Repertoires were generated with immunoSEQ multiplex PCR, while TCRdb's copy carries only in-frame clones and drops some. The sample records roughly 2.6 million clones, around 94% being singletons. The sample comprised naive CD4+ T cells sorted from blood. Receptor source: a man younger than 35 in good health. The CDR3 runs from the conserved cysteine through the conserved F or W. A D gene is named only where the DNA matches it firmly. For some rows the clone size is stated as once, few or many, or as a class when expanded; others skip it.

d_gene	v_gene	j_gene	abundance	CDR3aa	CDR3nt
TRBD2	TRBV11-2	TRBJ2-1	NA	CASSFSRGDNEQFF	TGTGCCAGCAGCTTCTCGCGGGGGGACAATGAGCAGTTCTTC
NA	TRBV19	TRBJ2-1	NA	CATRDSYNEQFF	TGTGCCACCAGGGATTCCTACAATGAGCAGTTCTTC
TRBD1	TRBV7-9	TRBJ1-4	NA	CASSQDRGNEKLFF	TGTGCCAGCAGCCAGGACAGGGGTAATGAAAAACTGTTTTTT
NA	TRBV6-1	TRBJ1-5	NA	CASSGYSQPQHF	TGTGCCAGCAGTGGCTACAGTCAGCCCCAGCATTTT
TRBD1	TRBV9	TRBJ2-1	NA	CASSVARGQGWDEQFF	TGTGCCAGCAGCGTAGCTAGGGGACAGGGGTGGGATGAGCAGTTCTTC
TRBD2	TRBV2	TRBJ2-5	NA	CASSEQGLAGWETQYF	TGTGCCAGCAGTGAACAGGGACTAGCGGGTTGGGAGACCCAGTACTTC
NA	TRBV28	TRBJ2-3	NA	CASSKRGLTDTQYF	TGTGCCAGCAGCAAACGGGGGCTCACAGATACGCAGTATTTT
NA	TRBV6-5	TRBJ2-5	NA	CASSYGGGWVKETQYF	TGTGCCAGCAGTTACGGCGGCGGTTGGGTAAAAGAGACCCAGTACTTC
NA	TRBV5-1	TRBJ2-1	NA	CASSLDPAAARNEQFF	TGCGCCAGCAGCTTGGATCCCGCCGCCGCCCGGAATGAGCAGTTCTTC
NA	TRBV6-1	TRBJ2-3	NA	CASSELLADTQYF	TGTGCCAGCAGTGAACTACTAGCAGATACGCAGTATTTT
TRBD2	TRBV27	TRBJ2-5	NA	CASRDFSGGVYQETQYF	TGTGCCAGCAGGGACTTTAGCGGGGGGGTGTACCAAGAGACCCAGTACTTC
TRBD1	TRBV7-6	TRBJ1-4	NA	CASSYGPGQGLQKLFF	TGTGCCAGCAGTTACGGACCGGGACAGGGTCTTCAAAAACTGTTTTTT
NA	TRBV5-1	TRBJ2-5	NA	CASSFGGSAGVETQYF	TGCGCCAGCAGCTTTGGGGGCTCGGCGGGCGTAGAGACCCAGTACTTC
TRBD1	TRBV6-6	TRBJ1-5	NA	CAVGQGRHQPQHF	TGTGCCGTGGGACAGGGGAGGCATCAGCCCCAGCATTTT
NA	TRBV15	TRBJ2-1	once	CATSRDYGLQFF	TGTGCCACCAGCAGAGATTATGGGCTGCAGTTCTTC
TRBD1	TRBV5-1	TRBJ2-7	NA	CASSLRDRDVTEQYF	TGCGCCAGCAGCCTCCGGGACAGGGATGTAACTGAGCAGTACTTC
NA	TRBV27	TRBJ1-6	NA	CASSLWTPGRGSAYNSPLHF	TGTGCCAGCAGTTTATGGACCCCAGGGCGGGGGAGCGCCTATAATTCACCCCTCCACTTT
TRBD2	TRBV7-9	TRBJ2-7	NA	CASSWGLAGGYEQYF	TGTGCCAGCAGCTGGGGTCTGGCGGGGGGCTACGAGCAGTACTTC
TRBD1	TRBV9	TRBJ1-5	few	CASSVDRGHQDRSNQPQHF	TGTGCCAGCAGCGTCGACAGGGGGCATCAGGATCGAAGCAATCAGCCCCAGCATTTT
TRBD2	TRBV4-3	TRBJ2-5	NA	CASSHTSGSVGETQYF	TGCGCCAGCAGCCATACTAGCGGGAGTGTTGGGGAGACCCAGTACTTC
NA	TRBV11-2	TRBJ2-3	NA	CASSLEAYTQYF	TGTGCCAGCAGCTTAGAAGCTTATACGCAGTATTTT
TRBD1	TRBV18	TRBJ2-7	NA	CASLDRASSYEQYF	TGTGCCAGCTTGGACAGGGCAAGCTCCTACGAGCAGTACTTC
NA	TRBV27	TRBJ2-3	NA	CASSPRTSTDTQYF	TGTGCCAGCAGTCCCCGGACTAGCACAGATACGCAGTATTTT
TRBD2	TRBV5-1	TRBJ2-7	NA	CASSLLREGSYEQYF	TGCGCCAGCAGCTTGTTACGGGAGGGTAGCTACGAGCAGTACTTC